The rows below give T cell receptor beta chains drawn from one sample of a study of shared clonotypes between healthy human individuals. Using immunoSEQ multiplex PCR, the repertoire was profiled, and TCRdb retains in-frame clones only, with some absent. The repertoire holds about 700,000 clones, with 92% as singletons. The sequencing input was naive CD8+ T cells sorted from blood. These receptors all stem from a young man in good health. The CDR3 runs from the conserved cysteine through the conserved F or W. Each record gives: CDR3 length, clone size, V gene, D gene, J gene, CDR3 protein, CDR3 DNA. The D gene is left open where the match is weak. The size field is filled for only some rows; it gives once, few, many or a size class.

cdr3_length: 19
clone_size: .
v_call: TRBV7-2
d_call: TRBD1
j_call: TRBJ2-2
cdr3_aa: CASSKPTGTGVFGTGELFF
cdr3_nt: TGTGCCAGCAGCAAACCTACCGGGACAGGGGTTTTCGGCACCGGGGAGCTGTTTTTT

cdr3_length: 14
clone_size: .
v_call: TRBV30
d_call: .
j_call: TRBJ2-1
cdr3_aa: CAWSGLSSYNEQFF
cdr3_nt: TGTGCCTGGTCGGGACTTAGCTCCTACAATGAGCAGTTCTTC

cdr3_length: 16
clone_size: .
v_call: TRBV2
d_call: TRBD2
j_call: TRBJ2-3
cdr3_aa: CASSEGAGGFTDTQYF
cdr3_nt: TGTGCCAGCAGTGAAGGGGCGGGAGGGTTCACAGATACGCAGTATTTT

cdr3_length: 14
clone_size: .
v_call: TRBV15
d_call: .
j_call: TRBJ1-1
cdr3_aa: CATSRVNEAPEAFF
cdr3_nt: TGTGCCACCAGCAGAGTGAATGAGGCCCCTGAAGCTTTCTTT

cdr3_length: 16
clone_size: .
v_call: TRBV28
d_call: TRBD2
j_call: TRBJ2-5
cdr3_aa: CASSLPTGTRQETQYF
cdr3_nt: TGTGCCAGCAGTTTACCTACCGGGACTAGACAAGAGACCCAGTACTTC

cdr3_length: 16
clone_size: .
v_call: TRBV2
d_call: .
j_call: TRBJ1-2
cdr3_aa: CASSDPSRAALDGYTF
cdr3_nt: TGTGCCAGCAGTGACCCCTCCAGGGCAGCGTTAGATGGCTACACCTTC

cdr3_length: 14
clone_size: once
v_call: TRBV7-9
d_call: .
j_call: TRBJ2-2
cdr3_aa: CASSLHGQTGELFF
cdr3_nt: TGTGCCAGCAGCTTACACGGGCAGACCGGGGAGCTGTTTTTT

cdr3_length: 15
clone_size: .
v_call: TRBV4-1
d_call: TRBD2
j_call: TRBJ2-3
cdr3_aa: CASGSTSGRADTQYF
cdr3_nt: TGCGCCAGCGGCTCGACTAGCGGGAGGGCAGATACGCAGTATTTT

cdr3_length: 13
clone_size: once
v_call: TRBV7-8
d_call: .
j_call: TRBJ2-5
cdr3_aa: CASSERTQETQYF
cdr3_nt: TGTGCCAGCAGCGAGCGGACCCAAGAGACCCAGTACTTC

cdr3_length: 15
clone_size: .
v_call: TRBV21-1
d_call: .
j_call: TRBJ2-1
cdr3_aa: CASSKAERRGNEQFF
cdr3_nt: TGTGCCAGCAGCAAAGCTGAGCGCCGGGGCAATGAGCAGTTCTTC

cdr3_length: 17
clone_size: .
v_call: TRBV27
d_call: .
j_call: TRBJ2-1
cdr3_aa: CASSSFIVGSSYNEQFF
cdr3_nt: TGTGCCAGCAGCTCCTTCATAGTAGGCAGCTCCTACAATGAGCAGTTCTTC

cdr3_length: 15
clone_size: .
v_call: TRBV27
d_call: .
j_call: TRBJ2-7
cdr3_aa: CASSPLRDISYEQYF
cdr3_nt: TGTGCCAGCAGTCCTCTCCGGGACATATCCTACGAGCAGTACTTC

cdr3_length: 14
clone_size: .
v_call: TRBV7-8
d_call: TRBD1
j_call: TRBJ2-1
cdr3_aa: CASSSDRGANEQFF
cdr3_nt: TGTGCCAGCAGCTCGGACAGGGGGGCAAATGAGCAGTTCTTC

cdr3_length: 16
clone_size: .
v_call: TRBV6-6
d_call: TRBD1
j_call: TRBJ2-7
cdr3_aa: CASSYQRTGGLREQYF
cdr3_nt: TGTGCCAGCAGTTACCAAAGGACAGGGGGCCTTCGCGAGCAGTACTTC